Listed here is a single T cell receptor (beta chain). The antigen is not known. In the PCR, 60 Vbeta and 13 Jbeta primers were used. Clones were read by immunoSEQ multiplex PCR, and TCRdb kept only the in-frame ones, dropping some. This table has approximately 170,000 clones, approximately 70% appearing once. The data derive from a study of cytomegalovirus exposure and HLA in healthy donors. Study findings and constraints: The CMV antigen specificity of a few CMV-associated chains was confirmed through in vitro analysis. A later analysis found common viral pathogens apparently linked to several of the most significant clusters.

J gave up 4 bases and V 6 bases, and 5 bases lay outside the gene matches. This CDR3 has 13 amino acids. The germline V gene has CDR1 SGHTA and CDR2 FQGNSA. Material: PBMCs. This receptor was taken from a woman under 30 in good health and CMV-seropositive. The chain couples TRBV7-2 to TRBJ1-1; 7 nucleotides match TRBD1. The CDR3 coding sequence is TGTGCCAGCAGGCCGGGACAGCTCACTGAAGCTTTCTTT. Translated: CASRPGQLTEAFF. Filled out from reference TRBV7-2 and TRBJ1-1, the complete variable domain reads GAGVSQSPSNKVTEKGKDVELRCDPISGHTALYWYRQSLGQGLEFLIYFQGNSAPDKSGLPSDRFSAERTGGSVSTLTIQRTQQEDSAVYLCASRPGQLTEAFFGQGTRLTVV.